The subject of this entry is one T cell receptor (beta chain). The antigen remains unidentified. In the PCR, 60 Vbeta and 13 Jbeta primers were used. Authors' data handling: The count from a later analysis was tens of millions of unique TCR beta chains, some 12 million of them shared. Generated by immunoSEQ multiplex PCR, the TCRdb table keeps only in-frame clones and is missing some. The V and J calls and the clone size are those of that table, but D and trimming were determined from the DNA. In total, the table holds 30,000 to 40,000 clones. The data were taken from a study of cytomegalovirus exposure and HLA in healthy donors. CDR1 and CDR2 from the germline V gene are SGHNT and YENEEA. This CDR3 region has 14 residues. Trimming cost V 4 bases and J 3 bases, with 12 bases left between them. Overall study findings and caveats: Presence/absence analyses assumed roughly uniform sequencing depth across donors, which may not hold. A later analysis associated some 16,000 TCR beta sequences with HLA alleles at a 0.05 false discovery rate. The study put 160 or so TCR beta chains on its list as cytomegalovirus-associated.

Specimen: PBMCs. This clonotype was obtained from a man between 40 and 49 years old in good health and CMV-seropositive. This sequence joins TRBV11-3 and TRBJ1-1, with D possibly matching TRBD1 (5 bases). CDR3: CASSSDWGDTEAFF. CDR3 nucleotides: TGTGCCAGCAGCTCGGACTGGGGGGACACTGAAGCTTTCTTT.